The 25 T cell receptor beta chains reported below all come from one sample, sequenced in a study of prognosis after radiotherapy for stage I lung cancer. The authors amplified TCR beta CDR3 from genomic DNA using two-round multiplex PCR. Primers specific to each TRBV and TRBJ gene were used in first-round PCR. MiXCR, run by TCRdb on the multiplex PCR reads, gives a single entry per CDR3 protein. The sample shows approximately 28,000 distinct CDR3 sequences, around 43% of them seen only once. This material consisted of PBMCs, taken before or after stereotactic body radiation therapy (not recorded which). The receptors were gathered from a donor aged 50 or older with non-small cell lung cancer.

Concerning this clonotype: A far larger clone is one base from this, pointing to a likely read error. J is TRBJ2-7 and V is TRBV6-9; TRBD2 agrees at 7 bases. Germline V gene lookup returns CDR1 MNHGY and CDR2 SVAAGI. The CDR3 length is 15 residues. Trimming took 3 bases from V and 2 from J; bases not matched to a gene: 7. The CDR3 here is CASSYSPAGPYEQYF. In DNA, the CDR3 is TGTGCCAGCAGTTACTCCCCAGCGGGACCCTACGAGCAGTACTTC.

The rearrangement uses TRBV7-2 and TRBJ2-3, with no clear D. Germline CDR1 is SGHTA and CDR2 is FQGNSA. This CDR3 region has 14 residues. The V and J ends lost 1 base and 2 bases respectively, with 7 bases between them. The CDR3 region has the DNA TGTGCCAGCAGCTTAGGTCAGGACACAGATACGCAGTATTTT. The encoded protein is CASSLGQDTDTQYF.

Here the CDR3 DNA reads TGTGCCAGCAGCCGGGAGGGCCGTGATGAGCAGTTCTTC. Translated: CASSREGRDEQFF. The rearrangement uses TRBV11-1 and TRBJ2-1; 8 bases map to TRBD2. J was trimmed by 8 bases and V by 5 bases; bases with no gene match: 5. Germline lookup yields CDR1 SGHAT and CDR2 FQDESV (reference sequence). The length of the CDR3 is 13 residues.

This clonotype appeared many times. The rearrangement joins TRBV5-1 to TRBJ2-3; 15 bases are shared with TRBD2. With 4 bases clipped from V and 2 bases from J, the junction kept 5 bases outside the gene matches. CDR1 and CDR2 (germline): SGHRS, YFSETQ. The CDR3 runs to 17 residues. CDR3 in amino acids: CASSTGTSGGFTDTQYF. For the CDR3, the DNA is TGCGCCAGCAGCACCGGGACTAGCGGGGGGTTCACAGATACGCAGTATTTT.

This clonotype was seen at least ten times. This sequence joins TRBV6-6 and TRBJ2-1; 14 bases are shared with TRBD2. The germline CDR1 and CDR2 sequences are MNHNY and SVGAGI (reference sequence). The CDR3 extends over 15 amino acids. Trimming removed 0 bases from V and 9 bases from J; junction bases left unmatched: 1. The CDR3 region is CASSYSTSGGAEQFF. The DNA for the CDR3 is TGTGCCAGCAGTTACTCGACTAGCGGGGGGGCTGAGCAGTTCTTC.

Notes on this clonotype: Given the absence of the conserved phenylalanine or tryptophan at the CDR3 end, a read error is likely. The CDR3 DNA reads TGTGCCAGCAGTTACCCCGCCAGGACTAGCGAGCAGTACTTA. Translation gives CASSYPARTSEQYL. The genes are TRBV6-5 and TRBJ2-7, with 7 bases identical to TRBD2. In germline, CDR1 is MNHEY, CDR2 SVGAGI. V was clipped by 2 bases and J by 6 bases; unmatched bases: 7. This CDR3 has 14 residues.

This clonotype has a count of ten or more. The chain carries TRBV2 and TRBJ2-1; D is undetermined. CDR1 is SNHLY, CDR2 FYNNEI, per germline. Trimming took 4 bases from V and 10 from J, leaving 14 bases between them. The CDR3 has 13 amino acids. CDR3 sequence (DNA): TGTGCCAGCAGTGTTGCGGCCCCCGGGGAGCAGTTCTTC. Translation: CASSVAAPGEQFF.

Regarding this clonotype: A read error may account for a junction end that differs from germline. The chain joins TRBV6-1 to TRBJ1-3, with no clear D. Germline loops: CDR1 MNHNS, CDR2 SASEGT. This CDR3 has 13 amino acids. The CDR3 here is CASGESSGNTIYF. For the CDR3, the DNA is TGTGCCAGCGGTGAATCCTCTGGAAACACCATATATTTT.

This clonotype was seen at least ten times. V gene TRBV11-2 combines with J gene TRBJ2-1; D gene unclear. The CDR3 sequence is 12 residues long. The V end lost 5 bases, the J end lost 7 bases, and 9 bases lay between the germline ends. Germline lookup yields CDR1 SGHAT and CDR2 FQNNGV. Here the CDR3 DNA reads TGTGCCAGCAGCCAACAGCAAAATGAGCAGTTCTTC. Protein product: CASSQQQNEQFF.

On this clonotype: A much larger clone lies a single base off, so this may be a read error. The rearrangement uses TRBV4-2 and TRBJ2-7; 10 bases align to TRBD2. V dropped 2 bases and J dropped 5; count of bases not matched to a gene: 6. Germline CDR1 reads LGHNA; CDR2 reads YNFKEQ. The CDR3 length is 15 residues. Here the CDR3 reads CASSQLSGGDHEQYF. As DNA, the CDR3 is TGTGCCAGCAGCCAACTGAGCGGGGGGGACCACGAGCAGTACTTC.

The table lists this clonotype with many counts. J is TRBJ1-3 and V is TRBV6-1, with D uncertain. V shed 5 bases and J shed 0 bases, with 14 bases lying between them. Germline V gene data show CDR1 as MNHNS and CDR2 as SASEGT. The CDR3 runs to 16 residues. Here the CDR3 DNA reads TGTGCCAGCAGTATTTCAGGCCTATTCTCTGGAAACACCATATATTTT. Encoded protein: CASSISGLFSGNTIYF.

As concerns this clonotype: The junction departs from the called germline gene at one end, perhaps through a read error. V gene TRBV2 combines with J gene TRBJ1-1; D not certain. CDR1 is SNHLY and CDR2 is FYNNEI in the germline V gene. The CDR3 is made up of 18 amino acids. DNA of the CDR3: TGTGCCAGCAGTGAAGGAGCCGTTGGGTCAAGCATGAACACTGAAGCCTTCTTT. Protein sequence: CASSEGAVGSSMNTEAFF. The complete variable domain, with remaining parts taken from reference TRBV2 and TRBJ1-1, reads EPEVTQTPSHQVTQMGQEVILRCVPISNHLYFYWYRQILGQKVEFLVSFYNNEISEKSEIFDDQFSVERPDGSNFTLKIRSTKLEDSAMYFCASSEGAVGSSMNTEAFFGQGTRLTVV.

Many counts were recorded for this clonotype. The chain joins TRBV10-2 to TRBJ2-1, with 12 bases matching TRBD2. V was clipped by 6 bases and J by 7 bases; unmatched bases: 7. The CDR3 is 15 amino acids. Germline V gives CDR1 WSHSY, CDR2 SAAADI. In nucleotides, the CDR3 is TGCGCCAGCAGCCCAACTAGCGGGAGGCTGAATGAGCAGTTCTTC. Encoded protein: CASSPTSGRLNEQFF.

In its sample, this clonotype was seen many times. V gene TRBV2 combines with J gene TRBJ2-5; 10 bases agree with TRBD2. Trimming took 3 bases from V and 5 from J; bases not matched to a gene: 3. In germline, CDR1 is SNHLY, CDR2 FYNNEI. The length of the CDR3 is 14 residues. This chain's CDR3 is CASSDLAGEETQYF. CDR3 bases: TGTGCCAGCAGTGATCTAGCGGGAGAGGAGACCCAGTACTTC.

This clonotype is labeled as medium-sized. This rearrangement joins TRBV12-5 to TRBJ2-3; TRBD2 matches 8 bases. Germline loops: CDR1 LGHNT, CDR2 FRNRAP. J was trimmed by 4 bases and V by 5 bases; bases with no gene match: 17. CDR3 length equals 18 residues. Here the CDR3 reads CASGPHPRGGPDSDTQYF. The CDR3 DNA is TGTGCTAGTGGTCCACACCCCCGGGGGGGCCCAGATTCAGATACGCAGTATTTT.

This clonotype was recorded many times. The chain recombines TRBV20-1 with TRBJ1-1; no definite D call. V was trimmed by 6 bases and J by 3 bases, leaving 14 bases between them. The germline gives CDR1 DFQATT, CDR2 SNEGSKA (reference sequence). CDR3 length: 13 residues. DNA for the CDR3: TGCAGTGCCCCCTCGCGAGAAGACACTGAAGCTTTCTTT. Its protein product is CSAPSREDTEAFF.

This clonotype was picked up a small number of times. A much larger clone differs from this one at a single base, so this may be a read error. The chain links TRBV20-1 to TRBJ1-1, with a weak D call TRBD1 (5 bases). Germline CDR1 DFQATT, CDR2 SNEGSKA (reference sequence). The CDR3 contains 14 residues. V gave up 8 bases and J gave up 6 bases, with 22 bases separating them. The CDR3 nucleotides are TGCAGTTCCCCTCGGTGGGGGACTGGTGCTGAAGCTTTCTTT. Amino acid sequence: CSSPRWGTGAEAFF.

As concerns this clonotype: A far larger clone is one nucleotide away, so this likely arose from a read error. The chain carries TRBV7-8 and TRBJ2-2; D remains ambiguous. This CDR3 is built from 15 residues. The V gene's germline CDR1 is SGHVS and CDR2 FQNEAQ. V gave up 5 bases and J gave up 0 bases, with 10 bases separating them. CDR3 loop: CASSPLLANTGELFF. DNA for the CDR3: TGTGCCAGCAGCCCCCTCCTCGCGAACACCGGGGAGCTGTTTTTT. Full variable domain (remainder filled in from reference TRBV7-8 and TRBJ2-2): GAGVSQSPRYKVAKRGQDVALRCDPISGHVSLFWYQQALGQGPEFLTYFQNEAQLDKSGLPSDRFFAERPEGSVSTLKIQRTQQEDSAVYLCASSPLLANTGELFFGEGSRLTVL.

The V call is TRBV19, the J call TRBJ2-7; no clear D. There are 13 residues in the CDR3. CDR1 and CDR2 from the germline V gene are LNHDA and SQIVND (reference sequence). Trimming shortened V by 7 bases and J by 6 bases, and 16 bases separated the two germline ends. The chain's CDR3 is CASIPGTFGEQYF. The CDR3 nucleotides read TGTGCCAGTATTCCGGGTACATTTGGCGAGCAGTACTTC.

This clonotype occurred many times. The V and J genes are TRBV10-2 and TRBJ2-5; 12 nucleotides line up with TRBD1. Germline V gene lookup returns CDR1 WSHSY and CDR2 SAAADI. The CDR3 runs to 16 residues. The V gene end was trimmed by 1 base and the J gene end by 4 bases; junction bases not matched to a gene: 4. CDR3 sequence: CASSELGQGARETQYF. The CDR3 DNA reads TGCGCCAGCAGTGAGTTGGGACAGGGGGCGCGAGAGACCCAGTACTTC.

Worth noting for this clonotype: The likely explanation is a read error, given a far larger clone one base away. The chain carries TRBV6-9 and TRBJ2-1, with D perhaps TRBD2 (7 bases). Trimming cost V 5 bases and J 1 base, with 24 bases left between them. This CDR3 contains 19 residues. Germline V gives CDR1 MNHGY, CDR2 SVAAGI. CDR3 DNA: TGTGCCAGCAGTCCCAACGTGGGGGGGCGAAGTGGTTCCTACAATGAGCAGTTCTTC. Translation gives CASSPNVGGRSGSYNEQFF.

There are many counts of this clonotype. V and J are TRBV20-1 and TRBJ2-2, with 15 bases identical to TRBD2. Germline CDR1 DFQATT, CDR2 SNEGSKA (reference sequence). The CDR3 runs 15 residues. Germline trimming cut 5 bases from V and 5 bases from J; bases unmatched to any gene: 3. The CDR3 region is CSASGTSGGTGELFF. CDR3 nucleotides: TGCAGTGCTTCCGGGACTAGCGGGGGGACCGGGGAGCTGTTTTTT.

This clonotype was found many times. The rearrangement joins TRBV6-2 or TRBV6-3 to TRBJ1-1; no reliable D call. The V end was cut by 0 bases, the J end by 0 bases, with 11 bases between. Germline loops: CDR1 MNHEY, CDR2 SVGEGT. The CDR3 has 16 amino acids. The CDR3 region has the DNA TGTGCCAGCAGTTACTCGTCGGGGTCACTGAACACTGAAGCTTTCTTT. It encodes CASSYSSGSLNTEAFF.

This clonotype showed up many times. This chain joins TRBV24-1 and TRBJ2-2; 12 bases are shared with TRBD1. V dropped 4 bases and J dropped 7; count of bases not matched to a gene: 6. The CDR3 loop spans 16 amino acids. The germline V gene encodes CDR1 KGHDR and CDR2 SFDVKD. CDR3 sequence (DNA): TGTGCCACCAGTGAACCGGGACAGGGGGCCGTCGGGGAGCTGTTTTTT. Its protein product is CATSEPGQGAVGELFF.

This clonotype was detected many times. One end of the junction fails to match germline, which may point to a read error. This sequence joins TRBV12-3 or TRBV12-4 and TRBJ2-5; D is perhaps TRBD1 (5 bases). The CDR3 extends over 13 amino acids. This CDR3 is CASSLGGGRTKNF. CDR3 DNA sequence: TGTGCCAGCAGTTTAGGGGGTGGTAGGACAAAGAACTTC.